This paragraph covers one T cell receptor (beta chain) sequence. The data were obtained in a study of a mutant IDH1 vaccine in newly diagnosed glioma. Study-level information: Patients were pretreated with radiotherapy, temozolomide, or both, mostly both.

CDR1 WSHSY and CDR2 SAAADI come from the germline V gene. After removal of 6 bases from V and 8 bases from J, the junction contained 9 bases not matched to a gene. CDR3 length: 14 residues. The method was immunoSEQ multiplex PCR; TCRdb's version includes in-frame clones alone and lacks a portion of them. The profile shows 85,000 to 100,000 clones, roughly 78% of them singletons. Described time point: baseline, week 1 (first vaccination visit). Treatment specified: pre-vaccination baseline after standard-of-care therapy. Each of the donors came in with new WHO grade 3 or 4 astrocytomas that were IDH1-mutant and ATRX-lost.

Sequenced material: PBMCs, taken from a glioma patient treated with radiotherapy, temozolomide or both. The chain links TRBV10-2 to TRBJ2-1, with 8 bases that match TRBD1. The source of this sequence is a man aged 35 to 55 with glioma. In DNA, the CDR3 is TGCGCCAGCAGACAGAGACAGGGGAGGCATGAGCAGTTCTTC. Its protein product is CASRQRQGRHEQFF.